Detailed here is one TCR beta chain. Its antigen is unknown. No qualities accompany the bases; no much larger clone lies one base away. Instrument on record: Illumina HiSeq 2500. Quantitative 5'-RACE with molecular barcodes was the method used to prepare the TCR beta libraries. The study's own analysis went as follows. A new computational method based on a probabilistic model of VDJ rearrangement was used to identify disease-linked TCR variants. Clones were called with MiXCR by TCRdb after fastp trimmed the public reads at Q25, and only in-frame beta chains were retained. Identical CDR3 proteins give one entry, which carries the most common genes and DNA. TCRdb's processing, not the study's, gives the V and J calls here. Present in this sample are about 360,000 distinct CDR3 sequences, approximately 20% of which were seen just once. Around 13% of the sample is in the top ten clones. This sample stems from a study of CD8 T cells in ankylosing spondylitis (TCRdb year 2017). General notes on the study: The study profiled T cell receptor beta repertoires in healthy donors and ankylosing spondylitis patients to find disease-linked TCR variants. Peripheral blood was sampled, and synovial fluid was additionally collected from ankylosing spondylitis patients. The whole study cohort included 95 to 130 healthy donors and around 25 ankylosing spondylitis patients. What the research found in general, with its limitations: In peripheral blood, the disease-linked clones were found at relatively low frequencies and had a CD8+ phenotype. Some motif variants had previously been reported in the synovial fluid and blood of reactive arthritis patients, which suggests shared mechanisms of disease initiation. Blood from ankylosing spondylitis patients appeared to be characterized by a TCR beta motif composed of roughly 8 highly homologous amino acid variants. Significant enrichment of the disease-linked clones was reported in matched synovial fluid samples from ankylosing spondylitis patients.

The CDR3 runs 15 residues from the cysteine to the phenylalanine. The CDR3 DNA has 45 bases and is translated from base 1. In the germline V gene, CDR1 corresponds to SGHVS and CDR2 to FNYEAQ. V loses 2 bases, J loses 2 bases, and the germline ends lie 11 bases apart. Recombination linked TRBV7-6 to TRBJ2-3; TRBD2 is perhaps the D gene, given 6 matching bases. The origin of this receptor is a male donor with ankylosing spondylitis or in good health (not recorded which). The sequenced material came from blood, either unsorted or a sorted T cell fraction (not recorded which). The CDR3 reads CASSLLAAATDTQYF. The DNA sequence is TGTGCCAGCAGCTTATTAGCGGCCGCCACAGATACGCAGTATTTT.